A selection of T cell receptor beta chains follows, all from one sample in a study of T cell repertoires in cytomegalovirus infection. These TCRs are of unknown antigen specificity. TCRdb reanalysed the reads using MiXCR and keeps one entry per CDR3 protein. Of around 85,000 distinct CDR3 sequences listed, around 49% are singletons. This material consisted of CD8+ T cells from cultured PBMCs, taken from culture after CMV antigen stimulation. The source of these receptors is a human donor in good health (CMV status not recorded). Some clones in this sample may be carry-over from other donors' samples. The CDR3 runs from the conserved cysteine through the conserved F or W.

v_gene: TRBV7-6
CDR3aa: CASSLPSGRGVDNEQFF

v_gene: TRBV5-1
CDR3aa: CASSPPRERESYTF

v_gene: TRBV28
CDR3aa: CASSSGLGKTQYF

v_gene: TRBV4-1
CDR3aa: CASSQRTGANYEQYF

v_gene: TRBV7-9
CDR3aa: CASSLRRTDLRGTEAFF

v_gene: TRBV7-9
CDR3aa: CASTNKPRPGRGTGELFF

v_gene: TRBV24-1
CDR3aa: CATSVAGVQRGGELFF

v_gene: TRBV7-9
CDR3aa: CASSLTGFYNEQFF

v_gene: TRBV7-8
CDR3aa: CASSFRQGAGGELFF

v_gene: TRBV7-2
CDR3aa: CASSLGRQGSNTEAFF

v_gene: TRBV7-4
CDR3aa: CASSSSRVGGKEDEQFF

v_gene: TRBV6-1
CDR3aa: CASSKDVLGEQYF

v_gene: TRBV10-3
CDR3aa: CAISESWEDGYTF

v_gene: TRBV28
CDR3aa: CASSLSLPFRGWDNSPLHF

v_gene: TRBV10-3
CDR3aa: CAISESGTGVPNEKLFF

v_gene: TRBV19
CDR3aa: CASSPTAVHYNEQFF

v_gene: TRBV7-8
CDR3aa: CASSLARDLVPNEKLFF

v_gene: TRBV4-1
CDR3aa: CASSQDRTDSRETQYF

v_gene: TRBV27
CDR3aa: CASSGLQGIGAKNIQYF

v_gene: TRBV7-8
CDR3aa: CASSLGLGGRNGELFF

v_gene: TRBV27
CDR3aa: CASSSLLLGEQYF

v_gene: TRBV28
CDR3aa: CASSSRQGKYGYTF

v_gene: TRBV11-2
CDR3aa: CASSLDSDNEQFF

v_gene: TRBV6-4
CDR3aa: CASSDRDTGELFF

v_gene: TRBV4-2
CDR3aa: CASSQDGASNEQFF

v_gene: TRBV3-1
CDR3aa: CASSQEGQSYEQYF

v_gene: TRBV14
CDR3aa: CASRHRDRDGNQPQHF

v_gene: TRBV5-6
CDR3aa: CASSSGGREQFF

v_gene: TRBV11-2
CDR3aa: CASSLLGTEAFF

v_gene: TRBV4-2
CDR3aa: CASSQGGANDEQYF

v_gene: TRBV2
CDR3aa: CASSKGNEQYF

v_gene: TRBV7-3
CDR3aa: CASSFAGGGMNEQFF

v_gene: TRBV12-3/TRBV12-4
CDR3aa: CASSLVLLSTGPNNEQFF

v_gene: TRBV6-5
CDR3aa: CASSPDFGGEDQPQHF

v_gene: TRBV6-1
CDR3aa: CASTSLTSGLYEQYF

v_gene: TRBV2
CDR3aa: CASSEGRVNYGYTF